This T cell receptor (beta chain) was identified during a study of beta chain features in type 1 diabetes. Study context: All samples yielded some 100,000,000 examined sorted cells.

General study results and limits: Researchers report that Type 1 diabetes patients had moderately but significantly shorter TCRB CDR3s across all four CD4+ subsets.

It was via CD45RO/CCR7/CD25/CD127/CD95/CD27 that CD4+ naive, central memory, regulatory and stem cell-like memory cells were sorted. Each sorted fraction was over 95% pure. Concerning this clone itself: Antigen unknown.

From germline, CDR1 is SEHNR and CDR2 FQNEAQ (reference sequence). This CDR3 has 17 residues. The ends were cut back, 5 bases at V and 3 bases at J, with 22 bases in the middle. The authors reverse transcribed all of the isolated RNA, so sequencing captured expressed TCRB transcripts. Profiling relied on immunoSEQ multiplex PCR, and the TCRdb table lists in-frame clones only, not all of them. The repertoire holds about 330,000 clones, about 11% seen once, with around 0.015% in the top ten. Sequenced material: naive CD4+ T cells from blood. This chain connects TRBV7-9 to TRBJ2-5; a weak D match, TRBD2 (6 bases). This TCR derives from a woman aged 25 to 39 in good health. The CDR3 bases are TGTGCCAGCAGCCCCCACCTTAGCCCTGGGAGGAAAGAGACCCAGTACTTC. It yields the protein CASSPHLSPGRKETQYF.